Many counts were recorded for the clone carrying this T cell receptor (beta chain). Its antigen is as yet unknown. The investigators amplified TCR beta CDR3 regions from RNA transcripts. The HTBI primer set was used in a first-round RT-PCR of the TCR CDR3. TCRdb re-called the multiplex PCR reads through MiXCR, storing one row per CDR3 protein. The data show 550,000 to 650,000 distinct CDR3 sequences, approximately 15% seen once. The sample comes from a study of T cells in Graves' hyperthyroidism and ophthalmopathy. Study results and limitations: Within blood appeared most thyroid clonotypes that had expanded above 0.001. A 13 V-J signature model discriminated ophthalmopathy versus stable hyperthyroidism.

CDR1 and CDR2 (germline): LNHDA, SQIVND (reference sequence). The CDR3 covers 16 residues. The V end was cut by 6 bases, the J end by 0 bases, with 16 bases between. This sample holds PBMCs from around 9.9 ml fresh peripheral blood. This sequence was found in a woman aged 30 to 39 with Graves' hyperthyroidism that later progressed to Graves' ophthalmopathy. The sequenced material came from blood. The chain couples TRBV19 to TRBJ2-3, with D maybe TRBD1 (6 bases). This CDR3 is CASSPWGRGSTDTQYF. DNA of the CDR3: TGTGCCAGTAGCCCGTGGGGCAGGGGTAGCACAGATACGCAGTATTTT.